The T cell receptor (beta chain) described here comes from a study of Graves' ophthalmopathy and Graves' hyperthyroidism. This clonotype was seen once. The antigen is unknown. Only newly diagnosed hyperthyroidism patients aged 18 to 65, with under 2 months' duration, were enrolled. The evidence that diagnosis relied on was clinical symptoms, serum thyroxine, TRAb, thyroid ultrasound and orbital computed tomography. Regarding the study as a whole: For predicting ophthalmopathy progression, the model had about 66% sensitivity and roughly 72% specificity.

Scientists amplified the TCR beta CDR3 regions from RNA transcripts. The authors performed first-round RT-PCR with HTBI primers and then a second-round multiplex PCR. TCRdb re-derived calls from the multiplex PCR reads in MiXCR, one entry per CDR3 protein. In the table there are about 1.1 million distinct CDR3 sequences, about 38% of which are singletons. This sequence originates from an adult man with Graves' hyperthyroidism. Source material: peripheral blood or thyroid tissue (not recorded which).

The CDR3 coding sequence is TGCAGTGCTAGAGTTGACGAAGACACGCAAGAGACCCAGTACTTC. Its protein product is CSARVDEDTQETQYF. The V gene is TRBV20-1, the J gene TRBJ2-5; no clear D. V was cut by 1 base and J by 2 bases, with 14 bases left in between. The germline V gene encodes CDR1 DFQATT and CDR2 SNEGSKA (reference sequence). The CDR3 loop spans 15 amino acids.